These T cell receptor beta chains were read from a single sample in a study of blood T cell repertoires in COVID-19. The repertoire was sequenced with immunoSEQ multiplex PCR; TCRdb's copy has only in-frame clones and lacks some. The repertoire holds some 140,000 clones, with 70% to 85% as singletons. The sample consisted of peripheral blood. The receptors shown here come from a woman in her fifties or sixties with acute or convalescent COVID-19. CDR3s include the opening cysteine and the closing phenylalanine or tryptophan. Each record gives: V gene, clone size, D gene, J gene, CDR3 DNA, CDR3 protein. D genes are given only for firm matches. The listing skips clone size in some rows; elsewhere it reads once, few, many or a size class.

v_gene: TRBV4-1
abundance: .
d_gene: .
j_gene: TRBJ1-5
CDR3nt: TGCGCCAGCAGCCAAGAGACGGACAGCCCCCCGGGGTCCCAGCATTTT
CDR3aa: CASSQETDSPPGSQHF

v_gene: TRBV7-9
abundance: few
d_gene: .
j_gene: TRBJ1-2
CDR3nt: TGTGCCAGCAGCTTACAGGCAGGGGTTGAGGGCTACACCTTC
CDR3aa: CASSLQAGVEGYTF

v_gene: TRBV2
abundance: .
d_gene: .
j_gene: TRBJ1-5
CDR3nt: TGTGCCAGCAGCGAGGGCGAAGGTCAGCCCCAGCATTTT
CDR3aa: CASSEGEGQPQHF

v_gene: TRBV7-2
abundance: .
d_gene: .
j_gene: TRBJ2-3
CDR3nt: TGTGCCAGCAGCTTTGATCGCGGGGGCGCAGATACGCAGTATTTT
CDR3aa: CASSFDRGGADTQYF

v_gene: TRBV18
abundance: .
d_gene: TRBD1
j_gene: TRBJ1-5
CDR3nt: TGTGCCAGCTCATTGGGACAGGGGGAGAATCAGCCCCAGCATTTT
CDR3aa: CASSLGQGENQPQHF

v_gene: TRBV6-5
abundance: .
d_gene: TRBD1
j_gene: TRBJ1-2
CDR3nt: TGTGCCAGCAGTTACTCAAGCCCGGGACAGGGAGGCGGCTACACCTTC
CDR3aa: CASSYSSPGQGGGYTF

v_gene: TRBV3-1/TRBV3-2
abundance: .
d_gene: TRBD1
j_gene: TRBJ1-2
CDR3nt: TGTGCCAGCAGTCTCCGGACAGGGGAACAGAATGGCTACACCTTC
CDR3aa: CASSLRTGEQNGYTF

v_gene: TRBV14
abundance: .
d_gene: .
j_gene: TRBJ2-1
CDR3nt: TGTGCCAGCAGCCAAGCAGGACAGCATGGCTACAATGAGCAGTTCTTC
CDR3aa: CASSQAGQHGYNEQFF

v_gene: TRBV6-5
abundance: .
d_gene: .
j_gene: TRBJ1-1
CDR3nt: TGTGCCAGCACCAGAACTGGGGAGCCGAACACTGAAGCTTTCTTT
CDR3aa: CASTRTGEPNTEAFF

v_gene: TRBV19
abundance: .
d_gene: .
j_gene: TRBJ1-2
CDR3nt: TGTGCCAGTAGTATAGATCTCGCCTCCGGGACAAGATATGGCTACACCTTC
CDR3aa: CASSIDLASGTRYGYTF

v_gene: TRBV5-1
abundance: once
d_gene: .
j_gene: TRBJ1-6
CDR3nt: TGCGCCAGCAGCTTGAGTCCCGGTTCACCCCTCCACTTT
CDR3aa: CASSLSPGSPLHF

v_gene: TRBV2
abundance: .
d_gene: .
j_gene: TRBJ1-5
CDR3nt: TGTGCCAGCAGTGAAAATTCTTATAGCAATCAGCCCCAGCATTTT
CDR3aa: CASSENSYSNQPQHF

v_gene: TRBV6-5
abundance: .
d_gene: .
j_gene: TRBJ2-1
CDR3nt: TGTGCCAGCAGGTCTAGCCTGAGTCAGTTCTTC
CDR3aa: CASRSSLSQFF

v_gene: TRBV30
abundance: .
d_gene: TRBD1
j_gene: TRBJ2-2
CDR3nt: TGTGCCTGGACTCGGACAGGAGCGAACACCGGGGAGCTGTTTTTT
CDR3aa: CAWTRTGANTGELFF

v_gene: TRBV1
abundance: once
d_gene: .
j_gene: TRBJ2-5
CDR3nt: TGCACCAGCAGCCAAGATACCCAAGCGGGGCGGGGGGGCCAAGAGACCCAGTACTTC
CDR3aa: CTSSQDTQAGRGGQETQYF

v_gene: TRBV7-9
abundance: .
d_gene: .
j_gene: TRBJ1-2
CDR3nt: TGTGCCAGCAGCTTAGCGTATCAGGACAGAAACTATGGCTACACCTTC
CDR3aa: CASSLAYQDRNYGYTF

v_gene: TRBV6-5
abundance: .
d_gene: .
j_gene: TRBJ1-6
CDR3nt: TGTGCCAGCACCCGGGACAACAATCCCCAAACACCCCTCCACTTT
CDR3aa: CASTRDNNPQTPLHF

v_gene: TRBV2
abundance: few
d_gene: TRBD1
j_gene: TRBJ1-1
CDR3nt: TGTGCCAGCAGGCCTCGACAGGGAAGAAACACTGAAGCTTTCTTT
CDR3aa: CASRPRQGRNTEAFF

v_gene: TRBV5-3
abundance: .
d_gene: TRBD1
j_gene: TRBJ1-5
CDR3nt: TGTGCCAGAAGTTTAGGACAGGGCAATCAGCCCCAGCATTTT
CDR3aa: CARSLGQGNQPQHF

v_gene: TRBV19
abundance: .
d_gene: .
j_gene: TRBJ1-1
CDR3nt: TGTGCCAGTAGTGGAGACAGCCATGAAGCTTTCTTT
CDR3aa: CASSGDSHEAFF

v_gene: TRBV10-2
abundance: .
d_gene: .
j_gene: TRBJ1-1
CDR3nt: TGCGCCAGCAGCCCTGCGGGGTCCCCCAACGTTGAAGCTTTCTTT
CDR3aa: CASSPAGSPNVEAFF

v_gene: TRBV5-1
abundance: .
d_gene: .
j_gene: TRBJ1-6
CDR3nt: TGCGCCAGCAGCTTGGAGGGGGTGGATTCACCCCTCCACTTT
CDR3aa: CASSLEGVDSPLHF

v_gene: TRBV4-1
abundance: .
d_gene: .
j_gene: TRBJ2-2
CDR3nt: TGCGCCAGCAGCCTGTCAGGACATCCTGTCGCGAACACCGGGGAGCTGTTTTTT
CDR3aa: CASSLSGHPVANTGELFF

v_gene: TRBV30
abundance: few
d_gene: .
j_gene: TRBJ2-4
CDR3nt: TGTGCCTGGGGGGTGAGGGAAAACATTCAGTACTTC
CDR3aa: CAWGVRENIQYF

v_gene: TRBV11-2
abundance: .
d_gene: .
j_gene: TRBJ1-5
CDR3nt: TGTGCCAGCAGCGATCGAGGCAGCAATCAGCCCCAGCATTTT
CDR3aa: CASSDRGSNQPQHF

v_gene: TRBV6-1
abundance: once
d_gene: .
j_gene: TRBJ1-2
CDR3nt: TGTGCCAGCAGTGAAGGTGGGGGCAACTATGGCTACACCTTC
CDR3aa: CASSEGGGNYGYTF

v_gene: TRBV6-5
abundance: .
d_gene: TRBD1
j_gene: TRBJ1-6
CDR3nt: TGTGCCAGCAGTCCGGACAGGGGCATGGGTTCACCCCTCCACTTT
CDR3aa: CASSPDRGMGSPLHF

v_gene: TRBV2
abundance: .
d_gene: .
j_gene: TRBJ1-1
CDR3nt: TGTGCCAGCAGGTCGGACAGGAACACTGAAGCTTTCTTT
CDR3aa: CASRSDRNTEAFF

v_gene: TRBV7-2
abundance: .
d_gene: .
j_gene: TRBJ2-3
CDR3nt: TGTGCCAGCAGCTTAGTCGCTACAGGTAGCACAGATACGCAGTATTTT
CDR3aa: CASSLVATGSTDTQYF

v_gene: TRBV9
abundance: few
d_gene: TRBD1
j_gene: TRBJ2-7
CDR3nt: TGTGCCAGCAGCGTGGGACCGGGACAGTACTCCTACGAGCAGTACTTC
CDR3aa: CASSVGPGQYSYEQYF

v_gene: TRBV6-5
abundance: .
d_gene: TRBD2
j_gene: TRBJ2-5
CDR3nt: TGTGCCAGCATAGCAGGGACTAGCGGCCAAGAGACCCAGTACTTC
CDR3aa: CASIAGTSGQETQYF

v_gene: TRBV18
abundance: .
d_gene: .
j_gene: TRBJ2-3
CDR3nt: TGTGCCAGCTCACCACTGTCCAGCGGCGCAGATACGCAGTATTTT
CDR3aa: CASSPLSSGADTQYF

v_gene: TRBV18
abundance: .
d_gene: .
j_gene: TRBJ1-2
CDR3nt: TGTGCCAGCTCACCACGGGACATATCTAACTATGGCTACACCTTC
CDR3aa: CASSPRDISNYGYTF

v_gene: TRBV7-3
abundance: .
d_gene: .
j_gene: TRBJ1-1
CDR3nt: TGTGCCAGCAGCTTAAGGGGACAGAACACTGAAGCTTTCTTT
CDR3aa: CASSLRGQNTEAFF

v_gene: TRBV4-2
abundance: few
d_gene: .
j_gene: TRBJ2-5
CDR3nt: TGTGCCAGCAGCCAAGATCAAGGGACATCGGAGACCCAGTACTTC
CDR3aa: CASSQDQGTSETQYF

v_gene: TRBV3-1/TRBV3-2
abundance: .
d_gene: TRBD2
j_gene: TRBJ2-2
CDR3nt: TGTGCCAGCAGCCAAGTAGAACTAGCGGGGTTCACCGGGGAGCTGTTTTTT
CDR3aa: CASSQVELAGFTGELFF

v_gene: TRBV2
abundance: .
d_gene: .
j_gene: TRBJ2-2
CDR3nt: TGTGCCAGCAGAGAGGTGGCGTACTTAACCGGGGAGCTGTTTTTT
CDR3aa: CASREVAYLTGELFF

v_gene: TRBV7-3
abundance: few
d_gene: .
j_gene: TRBJ1-3
CDR3nt: TGTGCCAGCAGCTCTCCTCCGGGAGGGGAGGGTGGAAACACCATATATTTT
CDR3aa: CASSSPPGGEGGNTIYF

v_gene: TRBV4-2
abundance: .
d_gene: .
j_gene: TRBJ1-5
CDR3nt: TGTGCCAGCAGCCAAGGGGAAGGGGAGGCGGGACAGCCCCAGCATTTT
CDR3aa: CASSQGEGEAGQPQHF

v_gene: TRBV29-1
abundance: .
d_gene: .
j_gene: TRBJ1-2
CDR3nt: TGCAGCGTTGTGGGACAAGAAGGGCCCTATGGCTACACCTTC
CDR3aa: CSVVGQEGPYGYTF

v_gene: TRBV28
abundance: .
d_gene: .
j_gene: TRBJ1-1
CDR3nt: TGTGCCAGCAGTTTATGGGGGGGAGGGAACACTGAAGCTTTCTTT
CDR3aa: CASSLWGGGNTEAFF

v_gene: TRBV28
abundance: .
d_gene: TRBD2
j_gene: TRBJ2-5
CDR3nt: TGTGCCAGCAGTCCCCGGACTAGCGGGGGGCCCGGGGGGGAGACCCAGTACTTC
CDR3aa: CASSPRTSGGPGGETQYF

v_gene: TRBV5-1
abundance: .
d_gene: TRBD1
j_gene: TRBJ1-3
CDR3nt: TGCGCCAGCAGCCTACAGGGGTCCTCTGGAAACACCATATATTTT
CDR3aa: CASSLQGSSGNTIYF

v_gene: TRBV7-9
abundance: .
d_gene: .
j_gene: TRBJ1-1
CDR3nt: TGTGCCAGCAGCTTAGGAACTACATCCGCGACTGAAGCTTTCTTT
CDR3aa: CASSLGTTSATEAFF

v_gene: TRBV5-1
abundance: once
d_gene: .
j_gene: TRBJ2-7
CDR3nt: TGCGCCAGCAGCCTCACAGATTACGAGCAGTACTTC
CDR3aa: CASSLTDYEQYF